The 20 T cell receptor beta chains presented below share a single source sample, sequenced in a study of T cell responses to AZD1222 COVID-19 vaccine. Sequenced by immunoSEQ multiplex PCR; TCRdb stores in-frame clones only, minus some. The data hold some 150,000 clones, with just over 90% observed a single time. Specimen: peripheral blood, collected on day 0 of AZD1222 vaccination. The receptor set was obtained from an adult in good health.

This sequence joins TRBV4-2 and TRBJ2-7; no reliable D call. CDR1 and CDR2 (germline): LGHNA, YNFKEQ. This CDR3 is built from 15 residues. V shed 0 bases and J shed 0 bases, with 9 bases lying between them. The CDR3 here is CASSQDRGFSYEQYF. For the CDR3, the DNA is TGTGCCAGCAGCCAAGATAGAGGCTTCTCCTACGAGCAGTACTTC.

CDR3 protein: CASSPRTGLTDTQYF. DNA for the CDR3: TGTGCCAGTAGTCCCCGGACAGGGTTAACAGATACGCAGTATTTT. This sequence joins TRBV19 and TRBJ2-3; 8 bases align to TRBD1. Germline CDR1 LNHDA, CDR2 SQIVND (reference sequence). The CDR3 is 15 amino acids. The ends lost 5 bases at V and 3 bases at J; junction bases unmatched: 7.

The rearrangement uses TRBV7-9 and TRBJ2-1, with D possibly being TRBD2 (5 bases). The length of the CDR3 is 13 residues. From germline, CDR1 is SEHNR and CDR2 FQNEAQ (reference sequence). The V end lost 6 bases, the J end lost 8 bases, and 14 bases lay between the germline ends. CDR3 sequence (DNA): TGTGCCAGCAGAACACTAGGTGGGGATGAGCAGTTCTTC. It translates to CASRTLGGDEQFF.

This clone occurred once. The rearrangement links TRBV29-1 to TRBJ2-7, with 10 bases lining up with TRBD1. The length of the CDR3 is 13 residues. J gave up 4 bases and V 4 bases, and 4 bases lay outside the gene matches. Germline loops: CDR1 SQVTM, CDR2 ANQGSEA. The CDR3 here is CSVGRTGGYEQYF. CDR3 DNA: TGCAGCGTTGGACGGACAGGGGGTTACGAGCAGTACTTC.

The V call is TRBV5-4, the J call TRBJ2-1, with 10 positions matching TRBD2. J gave up 3 bases and V 7 bases, and 16 bases lay outside the gene matches. In germline, CDR1 is SGHNT, CDR2 YYREEE (reference sequence). There are 18 residues in the CDR3. CDR3: CASGKGLATRSNYNEQFF. The CDR3, as DNA: TGTGCCAGCGGCAAGGGACTAGCGACAAGAAGTAACTACAATGAGCAGTTCTTC.

The chain couples TRBV9 to TRBJ2-7; TRBD2 aligns across 15 bases. This CDR3 comprises 17 residues. J gave up 0 bases and V 3 bases, and 4 bases lay outside the gene matches. CDR1 is SGDLS, CDR2 YYNGEE, per germline. The CDR3 loop reads CASSEGLAGGGSYEQYF. CDR3 in DNA: TGTGCCAGCAGCGAGGGACTAGCGGGAGGAGGCTCCTACGAGCAGTACTTC.

The rearrangement uses TRBV18 and TRBJ2-1; 12 bases agree with TRBD2. Trimming took 0 bases from V and 4 from J; bases not matched to a gene: 1. Per the germline V gene, CDR1 is KGHSH and CDR2 is LQKENI. The CDR3 sequence is 16 residues long. CDR3 sequence (DNA): TGTGCCAGCTCACCACCGACTAGCGGGGGATACAATGAGCAGTTCTTC. This encodes CASSPPTSGGYNEQFF.

The chain has TRBV30 and TRBJ1-5; 10 bases are shared with TRBD1. There are 14 residues in the CDR3. With V trimmed by 5 bases and J by 4 bases, 5 bases remained unmatched. Germline V CDR1 and CDR2: GTSNPN, SVGIG (reference sequence). Here the CDR3 reads CAWDEGQGNQPQHF. The CDR3 DNA follows: TGTGCCTGGGATGAGGGACAGGGGAATCAGCCCCAGCATTTT.

V is TRBV5-8 and J is TRBJ1-6; weak D call: TRBD1 (6 bases). CDR1 is SGHTS and CDR2 is YDEGEE in the germline V gene. CDR3 length: 16 amino acids. Trimming took 2 bases from V and 4 from J, leaving 13 bases between them. This CDR3 is CASSLTGNTYNSPLHF. The CDR3 DNA reads TGTGCCAGCAGCTTAACAGGGAATACTTATAATTCACCCCTCCACTTT.

The sample holds one count of this clone. The chain employs TRBV11-3 and TRBJ1-2, with D possibly matching TRBD1 (5 bases). The V end lost 3 bases, the J end lost 8 bases, and 16 bases lay between the germline ends. Germline loops: CDR1 SGHNT, CDR2 YENEEA. This CDR3 has 14 amino acids. CDR3 sequence: CASSLGGTSEGYTF. The DNA of the CDR3 is TGTGCCAGCAGCTTGGGAGGGACTTCGGAGGGCTACACCTTC. Filled out from reference TRBV11-3 and TRBJ1-2, the complete variable domain reads EAGVVQSPRYKIIEKKQPVAFWCNPISGHNTLYWYLQNLGQGPELLIRYENEEAVDDSQLPKDRFSAERLKGVDSTLKIQPAELGDSAVYLCASSLGGTSEGYTFGSGTRLTVV.

The chain joins TRBV27 to TRBJ2-1; 7 positions agree with TRBD2. Losses at the gene ends were 1 base for V and 14 bases for J; bases not matched to a gene: 8. This CDR3 contains 13 residues. The V gene's germline CDR1 is MNHEY and CDR2 SMNVEV (reference sequence). The CDR3 here is CASSLFYREAEFF. CDR3 sequence (DNA): TGTGCCAGCAGTTTATTTTACCGGGAGGCGGAGTTCTTC.

The chain joins TRBV27 to TRBJ2-3; D could derive from TRBD1 or TRBD2 (5 bases each). The CDR3 covers 12 residues. Germline loops: CDR1 MNHEY, CDR2 SMNVEV (reference sequence). V was pared by 2 bases and J by 6 bases, with 6 bases between. CDR3 residues: CASSLEGDTQYF. The CDR3, as DNA: TGTGCCAGCAGTTTAGAGGGGGATACGCAGTATTTT.

The genes are TRBV5-6 and TRBJ1-2; a possible D gene is TRBD1 (6 bases). CDR1 is SGHDT and CDR2 is YYEEEE in the germline V gene. The CDR3 has 13 amino acids. V lost 4 bases and J lost 3, with 10 bases in between. The CDR3 DNA reads TGTGCCAGCAGCCAAGGGGGTGACTATGGCTACACCTTC. Translation: CASSQGGDYGYTF.

The chain recombines TRBV7-2 with TRBJ2-1; TRBD2 aligns across 10 bases. V trimming: 1 base; J trimming: 8 bases; junction bases outside the gene matches: 8. The CDR3 has 16 amino acids. CDR1 SGHTA and CDR2 FQGNSA come from the germline V gene. The CDR3, as DNA: TGTGCCAGCAGCTTAGGGACAGCGGGAGGGGCGGATGAGCAGTTCTTC. Encoded protein: CASSLGTAGGADEQFF.

The V call is TRBV29-1, the J call TRBJ1-2; 7 positions match TRBD1. Looked up from germline, CDR1 is SQVTM and CDR2 is ANQGSEA. This CDR3 is built from 13 residues. With V trimmed by 7 bases and J by 4 bases, 9 bases remained unmatched. CDR3 DNA sequence: TGCAGCGCTGGTGCTCGGGACAGCTATGGCTACACCTTC. This gives the protein CSAGARDSYGYTF.

V and J are TRBV27 and TRBJ1-2; D not certain. Germline values: CDR1 MNHEY, CDR2 SMNVEV (reference sequence). This CDR3 region has 14 residues. Trimming took off 4 bases at V and 5 bases at J, with 14 bases between the two ends. The CDR3 bases are TGTGCCAGCAGTTCAACTTCGGGGATTTATGGCTACACCTTC. Its protein product is CASSSTSGIYGYTF.

This clone was counted a single time. The chain joins TRBV19 to TRBJ1-5, with D hard to call. V was trimmed by 4 bases and J by 4 bases, leaving 5 bases between them. The CDR3 totals 12 residues. Germline loops: CDR1 LNHDA, CDR2 SQIVND (reference sequence). The CDR3 sequence is CASSTRNQPQHF. Written as DNA, the CDR3 is TGTGCCAGTAGTACACGTAATCAGCCCCAGCATTTT.

This sequence joins TRBV6-4 and TRBJ1-1; D not resolved. Trimming shortened V by 4 bases and J by 0 bases, and 15 bases separated the two germline ends. Germline V lookup: CDR1 MRHNA, CDR2 SNTAGT. The CDR3 is made up of 16 amino acids. The CDR3 region is CASSAFHVSVNTEAFF. The CDR3 nucleotides read TGTGCCAGCAGTGCTTTTCATGTGTCCGTGAACACTGAAGCTTTCTTT.

This clone was picked up one time. This chain uses TRBV30 with TRBJ2-7; TRBD2 matches 10 bases. J was trimmed by 1 base and V by 2 bases; bases with no gene match: 2. The germline V gene encodes CDR1 GTSNPN and CDR2 SVGIG (reference sequence). CDR3 size: 14 residues. The CDR3 nucleotides read TGTGCCTGGAGTAAAGCGGGAGGGTCCTACGAGCAGTACTTC. Amino acids: CAWSKAGGSYEQYF.

The rearrangement joins TRBV4-1 to TRBJ1-5; D is perhaps TRBD1 (5 bases). CDR3 length: 15 amino acids. V dropped 1 base and J dropped 11 bases, with 18 bases sitting between them. The germline gives CDR1 MGHRA, CDR2 YSYEKL. The CDR3 coding sequence is TGCGCCAGCAGCCAAGTTCAACAGGTGCGGAGCGCCCAGCATTTT. It yields the protein CASSQVQQVRSAQHF.